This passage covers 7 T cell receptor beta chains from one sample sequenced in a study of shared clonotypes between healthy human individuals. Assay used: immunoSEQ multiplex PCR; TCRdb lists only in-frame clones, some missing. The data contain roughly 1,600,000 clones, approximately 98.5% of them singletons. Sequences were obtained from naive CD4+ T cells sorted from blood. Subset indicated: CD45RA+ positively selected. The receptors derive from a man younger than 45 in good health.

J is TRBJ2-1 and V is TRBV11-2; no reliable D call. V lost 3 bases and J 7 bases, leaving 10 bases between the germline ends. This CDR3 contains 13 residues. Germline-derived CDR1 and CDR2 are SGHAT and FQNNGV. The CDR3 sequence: CASSFVWGNEQFF. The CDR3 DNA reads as TGTGCCAGCAGCTTCGTCTGGGGAAATGAGCAGTTCTTC.

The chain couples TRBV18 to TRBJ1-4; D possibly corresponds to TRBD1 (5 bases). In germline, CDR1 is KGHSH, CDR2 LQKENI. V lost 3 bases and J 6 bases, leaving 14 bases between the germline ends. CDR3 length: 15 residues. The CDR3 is CASSPSRDLDEKLFF. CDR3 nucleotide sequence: TGTGCCAGCTCACCCTCCAGGGATTTAGATGAAAAACTGTTTTTT.

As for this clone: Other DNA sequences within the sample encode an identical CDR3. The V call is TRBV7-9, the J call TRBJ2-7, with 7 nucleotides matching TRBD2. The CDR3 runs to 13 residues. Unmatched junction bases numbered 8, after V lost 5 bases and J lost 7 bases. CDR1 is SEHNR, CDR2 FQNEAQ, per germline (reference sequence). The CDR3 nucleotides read TGTGCCAGCAGCATCGGGACTACCCGAGAGCAGTACTTC. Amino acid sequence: CASSIGTTREQYF.

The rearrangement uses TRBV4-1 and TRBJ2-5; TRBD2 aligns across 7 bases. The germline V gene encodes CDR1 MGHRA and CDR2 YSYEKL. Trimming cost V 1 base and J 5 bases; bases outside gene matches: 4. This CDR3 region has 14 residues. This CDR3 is CASSQVAGVETQYF. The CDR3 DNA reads TGCGCCAGCAGCCAAGTGGCGGGAGTCGAGACCCAGTACTTC.

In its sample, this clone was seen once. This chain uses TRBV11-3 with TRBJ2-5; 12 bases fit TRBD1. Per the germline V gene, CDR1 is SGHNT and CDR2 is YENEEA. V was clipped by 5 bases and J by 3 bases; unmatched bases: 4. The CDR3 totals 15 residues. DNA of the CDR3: TGTGCCAGCAGCGCGGGACAGGGGGCGAAAGAGACCCAGTACTTC. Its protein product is CASSAGQGAKETQYF.

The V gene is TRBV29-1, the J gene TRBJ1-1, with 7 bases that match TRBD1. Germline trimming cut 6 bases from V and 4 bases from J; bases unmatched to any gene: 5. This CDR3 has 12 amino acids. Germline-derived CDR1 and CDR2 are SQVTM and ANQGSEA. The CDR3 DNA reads TGCAGCGTAATACACAGGGGCACTGAAGCTTTCTTT. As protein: CSVIHRGTEAFF. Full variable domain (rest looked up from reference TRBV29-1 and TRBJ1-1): SAVISQKPSRDICQRGTSLTIQCQVDSQVTMMFWYRQQPGQSLTLIATANQGSEATYESGFVIDKFPISRPNLTFSTLTVSNMSPEDSSIYLCSVIHRGTEAFFGQGTRLTVV.

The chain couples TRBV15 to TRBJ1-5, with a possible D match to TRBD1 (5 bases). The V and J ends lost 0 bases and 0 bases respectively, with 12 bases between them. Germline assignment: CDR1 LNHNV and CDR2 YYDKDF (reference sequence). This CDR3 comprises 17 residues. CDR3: CATSRDLGDYSNQPQHF. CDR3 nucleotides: TGTGCCACCAGCAGAGATCTAGGGGACTATAGCAATCAGCCCCAGCATTTT.